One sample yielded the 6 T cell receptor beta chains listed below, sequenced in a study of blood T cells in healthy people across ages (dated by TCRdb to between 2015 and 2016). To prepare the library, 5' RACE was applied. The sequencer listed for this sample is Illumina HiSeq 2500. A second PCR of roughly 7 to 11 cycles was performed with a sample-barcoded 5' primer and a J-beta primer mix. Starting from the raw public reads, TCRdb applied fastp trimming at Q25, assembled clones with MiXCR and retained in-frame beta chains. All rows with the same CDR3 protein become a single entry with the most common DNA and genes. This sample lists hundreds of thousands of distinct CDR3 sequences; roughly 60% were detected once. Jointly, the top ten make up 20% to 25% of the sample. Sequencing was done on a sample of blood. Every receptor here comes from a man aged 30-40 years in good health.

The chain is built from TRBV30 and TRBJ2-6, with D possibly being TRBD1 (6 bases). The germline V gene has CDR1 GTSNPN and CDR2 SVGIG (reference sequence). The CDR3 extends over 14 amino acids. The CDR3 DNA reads TGTTCCTACCTACAGGGAGCTGGGGCCAACGTCCTGACTTTC. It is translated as CSYLQGAGANVLTF.

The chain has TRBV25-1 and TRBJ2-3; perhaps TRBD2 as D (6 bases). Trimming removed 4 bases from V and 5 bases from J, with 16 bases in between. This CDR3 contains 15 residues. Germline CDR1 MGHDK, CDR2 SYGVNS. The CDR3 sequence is CASSATGSEGDTQYF. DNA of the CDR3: TGTGCCAGCAGTGCCACGGGGTCGGAGGGAGATACGCAGTATTTT.

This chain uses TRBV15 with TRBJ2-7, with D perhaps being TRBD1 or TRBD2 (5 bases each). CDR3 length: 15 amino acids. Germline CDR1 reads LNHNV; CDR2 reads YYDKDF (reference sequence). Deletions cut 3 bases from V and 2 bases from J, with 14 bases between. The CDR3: CATSSPGEGTYEQYF. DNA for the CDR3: TGTGCCACCAGCAGCCCAGGTGAGGGGACCTACGAGCAGTACTTC.

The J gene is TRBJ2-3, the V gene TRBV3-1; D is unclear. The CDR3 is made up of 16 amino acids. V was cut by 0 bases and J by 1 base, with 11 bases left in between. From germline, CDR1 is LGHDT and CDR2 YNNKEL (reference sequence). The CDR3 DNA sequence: TGTGCCAGCAGCCAAGATACGGGCCACCGCACAGATACGCAGTATTTT. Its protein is CASSQDTGHRTDTQYF.

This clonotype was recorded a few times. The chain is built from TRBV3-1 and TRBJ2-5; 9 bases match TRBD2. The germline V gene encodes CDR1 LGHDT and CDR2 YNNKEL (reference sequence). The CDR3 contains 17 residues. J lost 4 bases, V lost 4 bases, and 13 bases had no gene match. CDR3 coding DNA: TGTGCCAGCAGCCTTCTTGCGGGAGGGTGGGTACGAGAGACCCAGTACTTC. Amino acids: CASSLLAGGWVRETQYF.

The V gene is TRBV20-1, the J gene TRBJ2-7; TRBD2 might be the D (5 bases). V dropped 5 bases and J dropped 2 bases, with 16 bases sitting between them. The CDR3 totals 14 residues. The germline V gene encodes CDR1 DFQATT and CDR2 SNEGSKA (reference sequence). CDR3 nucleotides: TGCAGTGCTCAAAGTCATACCGGGACCTACGAGCAGTACTTC. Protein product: CSAQSHTGTYEQYF.